The 20 T cell receptor beta chains below all came from one sample that was sequenced in a study of cytomegalovirus exposure and HLA in healthy donors (dated by TCRdb to about 2017). Library preparation employed the immunoSEQ multiplex PCR assay. The multiplex PCR relied on a mix of 60 forward primers for TCR Vbeta segments and 13 reverse primers for TCR Jbeta segments. Sourced from immuneACCESS, this table was stored by TCRdb with only in-frame sequences that have V and J called. A share of the clones is absent; for the studies checked, an unresolved V gene accounts for under half, and the remainder has no known explanation. This sample lists 90,000 or so clones; approximately 80% were detected once. The leading ten clones occupy roughly 25% of the sample. What was sequenced was PBMCs. The origin of the receptors is a woman aged 45-59 years in good health and CMV-seropositive.

The gene calls are TRBV19 and TRBJ2-5, with 10 nucleotides matching TRBD1. After removal of 1 base from V and 5 bases from J, the junction contained 16 bases not matched to a gene. Germline V gene data show CDR1 as LNHDA and CDR2 as SQIVND (reference sequence). The CDR3 extends over 19 amino acids. DNA for the CDR3: TGTGCCAGTAGTATAGCAAGGGGTGGGGGACAGGGGACCCAGGAGACCCAGTACTTC. Residues: CASSIARGGGQGTQETQYF.

The rearrangement links TRBV7-8 to TRBJ1-2; weak D call: TRBD1 (5 bases). Germline CDR1 SGHVS, CDR2 FQNEAQ. CDR3 length: 12 residues. V gave up 6 bases and J gave up 4 bases, with 9 bases separating them. The CDR3 region is CASRTTGYGYTF. CDR3 sequence (DNA): TGTGCCAGCAGGACAACAGGCTATGGCTACACCTTC.

The chain joins TRBV6-6 to TRBJ1-5, with 8 bases aligning to TRBD1. Germline V lookup: CDR1 MNHNY, CDR2 SVGAGI (reference sequence). The ends lost 6 bases at V and 7 bases at J; junction bases unmatched: 8. The CDR3 is 14 amino acids. CDR3 residues: CASSTTGAGQPQHF. The DNA for the CDR3 is TGTGCCAGCAGCACGACAGGGGCGGGGCAGCCCCAGCATTTT.

The chain uses TRBV30 and TRBJ1-3, with D hard to call. Trimming stripped 2 bases from V and 0 bases from J, with 17 bases between. Germline loops: CDR1 GTSNPN, CDR2 SVGIG (reference sequence). The CDR3 spans 17 residues. CDR3: CAWSPLEAISSGNTIYF. The CDR3 DNA sequence: TGTGCCTGGAGTCCCCTGGAGGCTATTAGCTCTGGAAACACCATATATTTT.

The rearrangement links TRBV25-1 to TRBJ2-5; D is ambiguous. The J call may be mistaken, given a closer DNA end match to TRBJ2-7. Germline V CDR1 and CDR2: MGHDK, SYGVNS. The CDR3 runs 13 residues. CDR3 residues: CASSAPEEYEQYF. The CDR3 nucleotides read TGTGCCAGCAGTGCCCCCGAGGAGTACGAGCAGTACTTC.

The chain joins TRBV6-1 to TRBJ2-7; a possible D gene is TRBD1 (6 bases). This CDR3 has 15 amino acids. Per the germline V gene, CDR1 is MNHNS and CDR2 is SASEGT. V lost 6 bases, J lost 9 bases, and 24 bases lay in between. This CDR3 reads CASSQRGQGRGGQYF. Here the CDR3 DNA reads TGTGCCAGCAGCCAGAGAGGGCAGGGCAGGGGCGGGCAGTACTTC.

The V and J genes are TRBV5-1 and TRBJ2-7, with D uncertain. Trimming cost V 5 bases and J 0 bases, with 12 bases left between them. Germline CDR1 is SGHRS and CDR2 is YFSETQ. CDR3 length equals 14 residues. In nucleotides, the CDR3 is TGCGCCAGCAGGTACAGAATCCTCTCCTACGAGCAGTACTTC. Translation: CASRYRILSYEQYF.

V usage is TRBV5-1 and J usage is TRBJ2-5; 7 bases agree with TRBD1. Germline-derived CDR1 and CDR2 are SGHRS and YFSETQ. The CDR3 is 13 amino acids. V gave up 5 bases and J gave up 3 bases; unmatched junction bases: 4. The CDR3: CASRRQGEETQYF. The DNA for the CDR3 is TGCGCCAGCAGGAGACAGGGCGAAGAGACCCAGTACTTC.

The J gene is TRBJ1-2, the V gene TRBV13; no clear D gene. Trimming cost V 5 bases and J 6 bases, with 13 bases left between them. There are 13 residues in the CDR3. From germline, CDR1 is PRHDT and CDR2 FYEKMQ (reference sequence). CDR3 sequence: CASSLGHPHGYTF. The CDR3 nucleotides are TGTGCCAGCAGCCTGGGCCATCCGCATGGCTACACCTTC. Supplemented by reference TRBV13 and TRBJ1-2, the full variable domain reads AAGVIQSPRHLIKEKRETATLKCYPIPRHDTVYWYQQGPGQDPQFLISFYEKMQSDKGSIPDRFSAQQFSDYHSELNMSSLELGDSALYFCASSLGHPHGYTFGSGTRLTVV.

V usage is TRBV5-1 and J usage is TRBJ2-3; D not certain. With 1 base removed from V and 2 bases from J, the gap between germline ends came to 8 bases. Germline loops: CDR1 SGHRS, CDR2 YFSETQ. There are 14 residues in the CDR3. CDR3 residues: CASSLSQITDTQYF. The CDR3 nucleotides read TGCGCCAGCAGCTTGTCCCAAATCACAGATACGCAGTATTTT.

V is TRBV5-1 and J is TRBJ2-7; 8 nucleotides match TRBD2. Germline V gives CDR1 SGHRS, CDR2 YFSETQ. V was clipped by 5 bases and J by 4 bases; unmatched bases: 5. This CDR3 comprises 13 residues. The CDR3 DNA follows: TGCGCCAGCAGTTCCCGGGGGGGATACGAGCAGTACTTC. Translated: CASSSRGGYEQYF.

This clone has just one count. This chain links TRBV6-6 with TRBJ1-1; D is undetermined. V shed 7 bases and J shed 0 bases, with 15 bases lying between them. This CDR3 has 15 residues. The germline gives CDR1 MNHNY, CDR2 SVGAGI (reference sequence). CDR3 nucleotides: TGTGCCAGCAAACTTTCCACAGAGATGAACACTGAAGCTTTCTTT. Amino acids: CASKLSTEMNTEAFF.

The chain employs TRBV11-2 and TRBJ1-2; D unresolved. Trimming took off 5 bases at V and 4 bases at J, with 8 bases between the two ends. The germline V gene encodes CDR1 SGHAT and CDR2 FQNNGV. The length of the CDR3 is 12 residues. CDR3 coding DNA: TGTGCCAGCAGCAAGGAGTCCTATGGCTACACCTTC. Protein product: CASSKESYGYTF.

The J gene is TRBJ1-5, the V gene TRBV6-5; D possibly corresponds to TRBD1 (6 bases). This CDR3 has 13 amino acids. V was trimmed by 5 bases and J by 7 bases, leaving 12 bases between them. Germline CDR1 and CDR2: MNHEY and SVGAGI. The CDR3 nucleotides are TGTGCCAGCAGTATCCGGACAGTCCAGCCCCAGCATTTT. It specifies CASSIRTVQPQHF.

This clone has a single count. In the same sample, other DNA sequences code for this CDR3. The V and J genes are TRBV19 and TRBJ1-1; a possible D gene is TRBD1 (5 bases). In germline, CDR1 is LNHDA, CDR2 SQIVND (reference sequence). With 3 bases removed from V and 1 base from J, the gap between germline ends came to 6 bases. The CDR3 runs 13 residues. CDR3: CASSIQGNTEAFF. DNA of the CDR3: TGTGCCAGTAGTATTCAGGGGAACACTGAAGCTTTCTTT. The whole variable domain, remainder taken from reference TRBV19 and TRBJ1-1, is DGGITQSPKYLFRKEGQNVTLSCEQNLNHDAMYWYRQDPGQGLRLIYYSQIVNDFQKGDIAEGYSVSREKKESFPLTVTSAQKNPTAFYLCASSIQGNTEAFFGQGTRLTVV.

V usage is TRBV5-1 and J usage is TRBJ2-1; perhaps TRBD2 as D (6 bases). This CDR3 contains 15 residues. Germline V CDR1 and CDR2: SGHRS, YFSETQ. Trimming pared 0 bases from V and 1 base from J, leaving 8 bases between. The CDR3 region is CASSLVAGSYNEQFF. Written as DNA, the CDR3 is TGCGCCAGCAGCTTGGTTGCGGGGTCCTACAATGAGCAGTTCTTC.

V and J are TRBV6-1 and TRBJ2-7; TRBD1 might be the D (5 bases). Trimming stripped 4 bases from V and 6 bases from J, with 13 bases between. CDR1 is MNHNS and CDR2 is SASEGT in the germline V gene. The CDR3 totals 13 residues. CDR3 amino acids: CASSGQGVGEQYF. For the CDR3, the DNA is TGTGCCAGCAGTGGGCAGGGTGTTGGCGAGCAGTACTTC.

This chain joins TRBV15 and TRBJ2-2; D remains unclear. V was pared by 0 bases and J by 6 bases, with 5 bases between. The CDR3 has 13 residues. Germline assignment: CDR1 LNHNV and CDR2 YYDKDF (reference sequence). CDR3 region: CATSRDLPGELFF. The CDR3, as DNA: TGTGCCACCAGCAGAGATCTTCCCGGGGAGCTGTTTTTT.

The J gene is TRBJ2-3, the V gene TRBV7-8; 10 nucleotides agree with TRBD2. Looked up from germline, CDR1 is SGHVS and CDR2 is FQNEAQ. The CDR3 spans 17 residues. The ends lost 3 bases at V and 0 bases at J; junction bases unmatched: 6. The CDR3, as DNA: TGTGCCAGCAGCTTTAGCGGGGGGACCTCTAGCACAGATACGCAGTATTTT. Encoded protein: CASSFSGGTSSTDTQYF.

This chain links TRBV5-1 with TRBJ1-2, with a tentative D call TRBD1 (5 bases). Germline lookup yields CDR1 SGHRS and CDR2 YFSETQ. Deletions cut 1 base from V and 6 bases from J, with 13 bases between. There are 14 residues in the CDR3. CDR3 protein: CASSLRAGIDGYTF. The CDR3 DNA reads as TGCGCCAGCAGCTTGAGGGCAGGGATAGATGGCTACACCTTC.